Shown below are 7 T cell receptor beta chains from a single sample sequenced in a study of a mutant IDH1 vaccine in newly diagnosed glioma. Their target antigens are unknown. The method was immunoSEQ multiplex PCR; TCRdb's version includes in-frame clones alone and lacks a portion of them. Altogether some 42,000 clones are present, 65% to 90% being singletons, with the ten largest covering over 4.5%. Specified time point: week 35, safety follow-up. With topical imiquimod, each dose of the vaccine consisted of 300 ug of mutant IDH1 20-mer peptide. Here the sequenced sample was PBMCs, taken from a glioma patient whose treatment included an IDH1 peptide vaccine. The receptors stem from a woman aged 45-65 years with glioma.

The rearrangement links TRBV9 to TRBJ2-3; possibly TRBD2 for D (5 bases). Germline V gene lookup returns CDR1 SGDLS and CDR2 YYNGEE. The CDR3 is 17 residues long. Trimming took 4 bases from V and 4 from J, leaving 22 bases between them. CDR3 nucleotides: TGTGCCAGCAGCACCGGACCGGACCGAGCGGTCCCAGATACGCAGTATTTT. This codes for CASSTGPDRAVPDTQYF.

The chain uses TRBV7-9 and TRBJ2-1; a possible D gene is TRBD2 (5 bases). CDR1 and CDR2 from the germline V gene are SEHNR and FQNEAQ (reference sequence). The CDR3 runs to 13 residues. The V end lost 4 bases, the J end lost 8 bases, and 12 bases lay between the germline ends. This CDR3 is CASSSRSGYEQFF. The CDR3 DNA is TGTGCCAGCAGCTCCAGGTCGGGGTATGAGCAGTTCTTC.

This clone came up once. This chain joins TRBV5-4 and TRBJ2-2; TRBD1 matches 7 bases. This CDR3 has 15 residues. Germline CDR1 SGHNT, CDR2 YYREEE (reference sequence). V dropped 5 bases and J dropped 4; count of bases not matched to a gene: 8. As DNA, the CDR3 is TGTGCCAGCAGTTCGAAAGACAGGGCCACCGGGGAGCTGTTTTTT. It encodes CASSSKDRATGELFF.

V and J are TRBV19 and TRBJ1-4; D is undetermined. Trimming stripped 7 bases from V and 3 bases from J, with 12 bases between. The length of the CDR3 is 14 residues. Germline V lookup: CDR1 LNHDA, CDR2 SQIVND (reference sequence). The DNA of the CDR3 is TGTGCCAGTACCAACCTCCCTCCTAATGAAAAACTGTTTTTT. It specifies CASTNLPPNEKLFF.

The genes are TRBV4-1 and TRBJ2-2; 8 bases are shared with TRBD1. Per germline, CDR1 MGHRA and CDR2 YSYEKL. V lost 6 bases and J lost 0; bases outside the gene matches: 6. This CDR3 has 16 residues. CDR3 DNA sequence: TGCGCCAGCAGAGCCACAGGGGGACCGAACACCGGGGAGCTGTTTTTT. This gives the protein CASRATGGPNTGELFF.

This rearrangement joins TRBV27 to TRBJ1-5; tentatively, D is TRBD1 (6 bases). The V gene lost 6 bases and the J gene lost 1 base, with 16 bases spanning the gap. CDR1 and CDR2 from the germline V gene are MNHEY and SMNVEV (reference sequence). The CDR3 is made up of 16 amino acids. The CDR3 loop is CASSLQGSVSNQPQHF. The CDR3 nucleotides are TGTGCCAGCAGCCTCCAGGGGTCTGTGAGCAATCAGCCCCAGCATTTT.

The gene calls are TRBV4-1 and TRBJ1-2, with 7 bases matching TRBD1. Germline loops: CDR1 MGHRA, CDR2 YSYEKL. V lost 0 bases, J lost 1 base, and 5 bases stayed unmatched. The CDR3 has 16 residues. The CDR3, as DNA: TGCGCCAGCAGCCAAGAACCGGACAGGTTTAACTATGGCTACACCTTC. This codes for CASSQEPDRFNYGYTF.